Each of the 27 T cell receptor beta chains below was sequenced from the same sample in a study of cytomegalovirus exposure and HLA in healthy donors. PCR primers comprised 60 Vbeta and 13 Jbeta primers. The table came from immunoSEQ multiplex PCR; TCRdb's copy has only in-frame clones and leaves some out. The sample yields some 110,000 clones, around three quarters seen once. The sample taken for sequencing was PBMCs. The receptors shown here come from a man aged 40-49 years in good health and CMV-seronegative.

The chain links TRBV9 to TRBJ2-1; 7 nucleotides align to TRBD2. This CDR3 comprises 14 residues. J gave up 5 bases and V 4 bases, and 6 bases lay outside the gene matches. Germline assignment: CDR1 SGDLS and CDR2 YYNGEE. The CDR3 loop is CASSTWEGNNEQFF. CDR3 bases: TGTGCCAGCAGCACCTGGGAGGGGAACAATGAGCAGTTCTTC.

V is TRBV7-3 and J is TRBJ2-5; 12 bases line up with TRBD1. V gave up 5 bases and J gave up 5 bases; unmatched junction bases: 6. In germline, CDR1 is SGHTA, CDR2 FQGTGA. This CDR3 comprises 15 residues. The CDR3 protein is CASSKGQGAVETQYF. The CDR3 coding sequence is TGTGCCAGCAGCAAGGGACAGGGGGCGGTGGAGACCCAGTACTTC.

The chain links TRBV5-1 to TRBJ2-5, with D possibly matching TRBD1 (5 bases). The CDR3 runs to 15 residues. Germline lookup yields CDR1 SGHRS and CDR2 YFSETQ. The germline V and J ends were trimmed by 4 bases and 1 base, with 14 bases remaining between them. The CDR3 loop reads CASSPAAGIQETQYF. CDR3 sequence (DNA): TGCGCCAGCAGCCCTGCTGCAGGGATCCAAGAGACCCAGTACTTC.

This chain links TRBV2 with TRBJ2-5; D may be TRBD2 (5 bases). V dropped 2 bases and J dropped 2 bases, with 15 bases sitting between them. The CDR3 runs to 16 residues. CDR1 SNHLY and CDR2 FYNNEI come from the germline V gene. CDR3 bases: TGTGCCAGCAGTGAAAGGGAACTAGACTTTCAAGAGACCCAGTACTTC. Its translation is CASSERELDFQETQYF. The full variable domain, in which reference TRBV2 and TRBJ2-5 provide the parts outside the CDR3, is EPEVTQTPSHQVTQMGQEVILRCVPISNHLYFYWYRQILGQKVEFLVSFYNNEISEKSEIFDDQFSVERPDGSNFTLKIRSTKLEDSAMYFCASSERELDFQETQYFGPGTRLLVL.

This chain links TRBV7-9 with TRBJ1-2; a weak D match, TRBD1 (6 bases). The CDR3 contains 14 residues. Germline lookup yields CDR1 SEHNR and CDR2 FQNEAQ (reference sequence). Between the trimmed V and J ends, which lost 2 bases and 4 bases, there was a span of 11 bases. CDR3 sequence reads: CASSLTGNIYGYTF. CDR3 bases: TGTGCCAGCAGCTTAACAGGGAACATCTATGGCTACACCTTC.

V gene TRBV7-3 combines with J gene TRBJ2-3; TRBD2 matches 9 bases. J lost 5 bases, V lost 8 bases, and 5 bases had no gene match. The germline V gene has CDR1 SGHTA and CDR2 FQGTGA. This CDR3 region has 13 residues. CDR3 in DNA: TGTGCCAGCGGACAGCGGGGGGAAGATACGCAGTATTTT. This gives the protein CASGQRGEDTQYF.

The V and J genes are TRBV18 and TRBJ1-1; D remains ambiguous. The V gene's germline CDR1 is KGHSH and CDR2 LQKENI. The CDR3 extends over 14 amino acids. Deletions cut 3 bases from V and 7 bases from J, with 15 bases between. The DNA for the CDR3 is TGTGCCAGCTCACCGCCGGGAGATAGAAATGAAGCTTTCTTT. As protein: CASSPPGDRNEAFF.

V gene TRBV19 combines with J gene TRBJ2-7; 8 nucleotides match TRBD2. CDR3 size: 14 residues. Losses at the gene ends were 5 bases for V and 2 bases for J; bases not matched to a gene: 5. Germline CDR1 reads LNHDA; CDR2 reads SQIVND (reference sequence). CDR3 amino acids: CASSATSVAYEQYF. In DNA, the CDR3 is TGTGCCAGTAGTGCGACTAGCGTCGCCTACGAGCAGTACTTC.

The chain has TRBV7-2 and TRBJ2-7; TRBD1 might be the D (6 bases). V was trimmed by 4 bases and J by 7 bases, leaving 20 bases between them. This CDR3 comprises 15 residues. CDR1 and CDR2 from the germline V gene are SGHTA and FQGNSA. DNA for the CDR3: TGTGCCAGCAGCTACGGAGACAGGCCCCCCAGGGAGCAGTACTTC. It translates to CASSYGDRPPREQYF. Filled out from reference TRBV7-2 and TRBJ2-7, the complete variable domain reads GAGVSQSPSNKVTEKGKDVELRCDPISGHTALYWYRQSLGQGLEFLIYFQGNSAPDKSGLPSDRFSAERTGGSVSTLTIQRTQQEDSAVYLCASSYGDRPPREQYFGPGTRLTVT.

V usage is TRBV5-1 and J usage is TRBJ1-1, with D possibly being TRBD1 (5 bases). Trimming shortened V by 2 bases and J by 3 bases, and 8 bases separated the two germline ends. Germline V lookup: CDR1 SGHRS, CDR2 YFSETQ. CDR3 length: 13 amino acids. CDR3 in amino acids: CASSFGGDTEAFF. The CDR3 coding sequence is TGCGCCAGCAGCTTTGGGGGGGACACTGAAGCTTTCTTT.

This rearrangement joins TRBV9 to TRBJ1-2; 7 bases align to TRBD1. The CDR3 totals 15 residues. Germline lookup yields CDR1 SGDLS and CDR2 YYNGEE. Trimming took 0 bases from V and 3 from J; bases not matched to a gene: 5. The CDR3 DNA reads TGTGCCAGCAGCGTAGGGGGAACAGGGGACTATGGCTACACCTTC. Protein product: CASSVGGTGDYGYTF. Combining the CDR3 with reference TRBV9 and TRBJ1-2 gives the whole variable domain DSGVTQTPKHLITATGQRVTLRCSPRSGDLSVYWYQQSLDQGLQFLIQYYNGEERAKGNILERFSAQQFPDLHSELNLSSLELGDSALYFCASSVGGTGDYGYTFGSGTRLTVV.

This sequence joins TRBV7-9 and TRBJ2-7; 9 positions agree with TRBD1. This CDR3 has 14 amino acids. The V and J ends lost 10 bases and 4 bases, in that order; junction bases with no gene match: 11. The germline V gene has CDR1 SEHNR and CDR2 FQNEAQ (reference sequence). The CDR3 sequence is CATGTGLTTYEQYF. CDR3 nucleotides: TGTGCCACGGGGACAGGGCTTACCACTTACGAGCAGTACTTC.

The chain couples TRBV7-2 to TRBJ1-4, with D tentatively TRBD1 (6 bases). CDR3 length equals 15 residues. The V and J ends lost 1 base and 2 bases respectively, with 8 bases between them. CDR1 and CDR2 from the germline V gene are SGHTA and FQGNSA. The CDR3 DNA follows: TGTGCCAGCAGCTTAGGGGACACTACTAATGAAAAACTGTTTTTT. Translating it yields CASSLGDTTNEKLFF. The full variable domain, its missing parts supplied by reference TRBV7-2 and TRBJ1-4, is GAGVSQSPSNKVTEKGKDVELRCDPISGHTALYWYRQSLGQGLEFLIYFQGNSAPDKSGLPSDRFSAERTGGSVSTLTIQRTQQEDSAVYLCASSLGDTTNEKLFFGSGTQLSVL.

The J gene is TRBJ1-5, the V gene TRBV7-9; D ambiguous. CDR1 and CDR2 from the germline V gene are SEHNR and FQNEAQ (reference sequence). This CDR3 region has 14 residues. Trimming shortened V by 0 bases and J by 4 bases, and 7 bases separated the two germline ends. The CDR3 DNA reads TGTGCCAGCAGCTTAGCTTCGGGGAATCAGCCCCAGCATTTT. This encodes CASSLASGNQPQHF.

The chain combines TRBV11-2 with TRBJ1-6; D not resolved. Trimming left V 6 bases short and J 6 bases short, with 15 bases between. Germline V gives CDR1 SGHAT, CDR2 FQNNGV. The CDR3 is 15 residues long. CDR3 region: CASSRQVGSNSPLHF. In DNA form, the CDR3 reads TGTGCCAGCAGTCGCCAGGTGGGGAGTAATTCACCCCTCCACTTT.

The genes are TRBV6-5 and TRBJ2-4; 10 nucleotides match TRBD2. CDR1 is MNHEY, CDR2 SVGAGI, per germline. The J segment lost 7 bases and the V segment lost 3 bases, leaving 3 bases of the junction unmatched. This CDR3 comprises 14 residues. The CDR3 reads CASSYSGGTNIQYF. The CDR3 DNA sequence: TGTGCCAGCAGTTATAGCGGGGGGACGAACATTCAGTACTTC.

This rearrangement joins TRBV7-2 to TRBJ2-3; 9 bases align to TRBD2. The ends lost 6 bases at V and 5 bases at J; junction bases unmatched: 12. The germline gives CDR1 SGHTA, CDR2 FQGNSA. CDR3 length equals 16 residues. The DNA for the CDR3 is TGTGCCAGCAGTCCCTGGGGCGGGGGGGCAGGAGATACGCAGTATTTT. It yields the protein CASSPWGGGAGDTQYF. Variable domain in full (rest from reference TRBV7-2 and TRBJ2-3): GAGVSQSPSNKVTEKGKDVELRCDPISGHTALYWYRQSLGQGLEFLIYFQGNSAPDKSGLPSDRFSAERTGGSVSTLTIQRTQQEDSAVYLCASSPWGGGAGDTQYFGPGTRLTVL.

The CDR3 DNA is TGCGCCAGCAGTCCAGAGGGCGGTCTCGGGGGCTACACCTTC. Translating it yields CASSPEGGLGGYTF. V and J are TRBV5-1 and TRBJ1-2; D gene uncertain. Germline CDR1 is SGHRS and CDR2 is YFSETQ. V gave up 5 bases and J gave up 8 bases, with 19 bases separating them. This CDR3 region has 14 residues.

The chain links TRBV19 to TRBJ2-2; D is ambiguous. This CDR3 is 13 amino acids long. Germline CDR1 and CDR2: LNHDA and SQIVND (reference sequence). The V and J ends lost 9 bases and 2 bases respectively, with 10 bases between them. As DNA, the CDR3 is TGTGCCAGCATAACAGTAAACACCGGGGAGCTGTTTTTT. Its protein is CASITVNTGELFF. The whole variable domain, remainder taken from reference TRBV19 and TRBJ2-2, is DGGITQSPKYLFRKEGQNVTLSCEQNLNHDAMYWYRQDPGQGLRLIYYSQIVNDFQKGDIAEGYSVSREKKESFPLTVTSAQKNPTAFYLCASITVNTGELFFGEGSRLTVL.

Note on this clone: Other DNA sequences in the sample encode the same CDR3. The chain recombines TRBV6-1 with TRBJ2-5; 8 bases are a match to TRBD2. The CDR3 runs 14 residues. The germline gives CDR1 MNHNS, CDR2 SASEGT. Trimming took 6 bases from V and 5 from J; bases not matched to a gene: 8. The CDR3 DNA sequence: TGTGCCAGCAGCCGTGGACTAGCCCCGGAGACCCAGTACTTC. Translation: CASSRGLAPETQYF.

The V gene is TRBV14, the J gene TRBJ2-7; D gene ambiguous. The V end lost 1 base, the J end lost 1 base, and 11 bases lay between the germline ends. Per germline, CDR1 SGHDN and CDR2 FVKESK. There are 15 residues in the CDR3. Here the CDR3 reads CASSQGLKTSYEQYF. CDR3 nucleotides: TGTGCCAGCAGCCAAGGCTTGAAAACTTCCTACGAGCAGTACTTC.

This chain uses TRBV29-1 with TRBJ1-5; the D gene is possibly TRBD1 (5 bases). The V end lost 6 bases, the J end lost 4 bases, and 28 bases lay between the germline ends. The V gene's germline CDR1 is SQVTM and CDR2 ANQGSEA. This CDR3 is 18 amino acids long. The CDR3 region is CSVGRKGLRKGENQPQHF. CDR3 nucleotides: TGCAGCGTCGGGAGAAAAGGATTAAGGAAAGGGGAGAATCAGCCCCAGCATTTT.

This clone appeared once. Since the CDR3 does not end with the conserved phenylalanine or tryptophan, this likely comes from a read error. Because the CDR3's place on the DNA is in doubt, the DNA is left out and the CDR3 is given as listed by TCRdb. This sequence joins TRBV7-2 and TRBJ1-2; TRBD1, as called in the table, went unchecked against the DNA. Germline V gene data show CDR1 as SGHTA and CDR2 as FQGNSA. The CDR3 totals 12 residues, both ends included. The CDR3 loop is CASSHRDRGVFY.

The sample holds a few counts of this clone. The V and J genes are TRBV5-5 and TRBJ1-5; D uncertain. V lost 0 bases and J 3 bases, leaving 7 bases between the germline ends. Germline lookup yields CDR1 SGHKS and CDR2 YYEKEE (reference sequence). The CDR3 is 14 amino acids. Written as DNA, the CDR3 is TGTGCCAGCAGCTTGGGTCTACTCAATCAGCCCCAGCATTTT. This sequence encodes CASSLGLLNQPQHF. The complete variable domain, with remaining parts taken from reference TRBV5-5 and TRBJ1-5, reads DAGVTQSPTHLIKTRGQQVTLRCSPISGHKSVSWYQQVLGQGPQFIFQYYEKEERGRGNFPDRFSARQFPNYSSELNVNALLLGDSALYLCASSLGLLNQPQHFGDGTRLSIL.

A word on this clone: One end of the junction varies from germline; a read error may be responsible. V usage is TRBV2 and J usage is TRBJ1-5; weak D call: TRBD1 (6 bases). Germline assignment: CDR1 SNHLY and CDR2 FYNNEI. The CDR3 runs to 16 residues. The CDR3 DNA follows: TGTGCCAGCACTGAAAATAGGGGGGGCCGCAATCAGCCCCAGCATTTT. Translation: CASTENRGGRNQPQHF. Full variable domain (outside the CDR3, taken from reference TRBV2 and TRBJ1-5): EPEVTQTPSHQVTQMGQEVILRCVPISNHLYFYWYRQILGQKVEFLVSFYNNEISEKSEIFDDQFSVERPDGSNFTLKIRSTKLEDSAMYFCASTENRGGRNQPQHFGDGTRLSIL.

This clone was seen a single time. J is TRBJ1-1 and V is TRBV19; D call uncertain. This CDR3 contains 14 residues. Trimming left V 3 bases short and J 1 base short, with 9 bases between. CDR1 and CDR2 (germline): LNHDA, SQIVND (reference sequence). The CDR3 DNA is TGTGCCAGTAGTATCAGGATACCGAACACTGAAGCTTTCTTT. Protein: CASSIRIPNTEAFF. Combining the CDR3 with reference TRBV19 and TRBJ1-1 gives the whole variable domain DGGITQSPKYLFRKEGQNVTLSCEQNLNHDAMYWYRQDPGQGLRLIYYSQIVNDFQKGDIAEGYSVSREKKESFPLTVTSAQKNPTAFYLCASSIRIPNTEAFFGQGTRLTVV.

This chain connects TRBV6-1 to TRBJ1-4; tentatively, D is TRBD1 (5 bases). The CDR3 is 11 amino acids. Germline values: CDR1 MNHNS, CDR2 SASEGT. The V end was cut by 5 bases, the J end by 10 bases, with 8 bases between. The CDR3 reads CASSSQGKLFF. In DNA, the CDR3 is TGTGCCAGCAGTTCCCAGGGAAAACTGTTTTTT.